Each of the 29 T cell receptor beta chains below was sequenced from the same sample in a study of T-cell reconstitution after alpha-beta-depleted transplantation in children. Unique molecular identifiers were used in preparing the TCRbeta library. Each CDR3 protein is one row after TCRdb ran MiXCR on the PCR reads. The table shows a few hundred thousand distinct CDR3 sequences, with roughly 12% occurring only once. The sample consisted of peripheral blood, taken 180 days after TCRalphabeta/CD19-depleted stem cell transplant. These receptors originate from a male patient aged 2-10 years who had a stem cell transplant for chronic granulomatous disease, so the T cells may come from the graft donor.

Concerning this clonotype itself: A much larger clone sits a single nucleotide away, making a read error possible. The chain joins TRBV24-1 to TRBJ2-1; no firm D call. CDR1 and CDR2 from the germline V gene are KGHDR and SFDVKD. The CDR3 sequence is 11 residues long. The CDR3 sequence is CAISDLSEQFF. The CDR3 nucleotides read TGTGCCATCAGTGATTTGTCTGAGCAGTTCTTC.

This clonotype was counted ten times or more. The chain couples TRBV5-1 to TRBJ2-1; D gene uncertain. V shed 0 bases and J shed 4 bases, with 5 bases lying between them. Germline CDR1 and CDR2: SGHRS and YFSETQ. The CDR3 extends over 13 amino acids. The CDR3 loop reads CASSLVEYNEQFF. DNA of the CDR3: TGCGCCAGCAGCTTGGTCGAATACAATGAGCAGTTCTTC.

This clonotype came up many times. The chain links TRBV10-3 to TRBJ1-5; D is ambiguous. The V and J ends lost 3 bases and 7 bases respectively, with 7 bases between them. Germline values: CDR1 ENHRY, CDR2 SYGVKD. CDR3 length: 12 amino acids. CDR3 in amino acids: CAISDGVQPQHF. Here the CDR3 DNA reads TGTGCCATCAGTGACGGGGTCCAGCCCCAGCATTTT.

The table lists this clonotype with a few counts. This chain connects TRBV30 to TRBJ1-1; 7 nucleotides match TRBD1. The junction had 5 bases not matched to a gene; V was cut back by 8 bases and J by 2 bases. There are 12 residues in the CDR3. Per the germline V gene, CDR1 is GTSNPN and CDR2 is SVGIG (reference sequence). The CDR3 region has the DNA TGTGCCCGAACAGGGGCAAACACTGAAGCTTTCTTT. It codes for CARTGANTEAFF.

This clonotype was observed at least ten times. The rearrangement links TRBV6-1 to TRBJ2-2; 9 nucleotides align to TRBD1. Germline V gene lookup returns CDR1 MNHNS and CDR2 SASEGT. This CDR3 has 16 residues. V lost 8 bases, J lost 3 bases, and 10 bases stayed unmatched. CDR3 amino acids: CASALTGGIYTGELFF. Written as DNA, the CDR3 is TGTGCCAGCGCGTTAACAGGGGGCATTTACACCGGGGAGCTGTTTTTT.

There are many counts of this clonotype. The chain links TRBV7-3 to TRBJ1-4; D is uncertain. V was cut by 3 bases and J by 1 base, with 6 bases left in between. Germline loops: CDR1 SGHTA, CDR2 FQGTGA. CDR3 length: 14 amino acids. CDR3: CASSFRVTNEKLFF. In nucleotides, the CDR3 is TGTGCCAGCAGCTTCCGGGTAACTAATGAAAAACTGTTTTTT. The variable domain in full, completed from reference TRBV7-3 and TRBJ1-4, reads GAGVSQTPSNKVTEKGKYVELRCDPISGHTALYWYRQSLGQGPEFLIYFQGTGAADDSGLPNDRFFAVRPEGSVSTLKIQRTERGDSAVYLCASSFRVTNEKLFFGSGTQLSVL.

This clonotype was seen ten or more times. The chain links TRBV11-2 to TRBJ2-1; 9 bases agree with TRBD1. The V and J ends lost 2 bases and 1 base, in that order; junction bases with no gene match: 6. This CDR3 contains 17 residues. From germline, CDR1 is SGHAT and CDR2 FQNNGV. The CDR3 loop is CASSLLGQGWSYNEQFF. The CDR3 DNA reads TGTGCCAGCAGCTTATTGGGACAGGGTTGGTCCTACAATGAGCAGTTCTTC.

This clonotype was recorded many times. The chain uses TRBV9 and TRBJ2-1, with 9 bases lining up with TRBD2. After removal of 5 bases from V and 2 bases from J, the junction contained 5 bases not matched to a gene. Germline V gene data show CDR1 as SGDLS and CDR2 as YYNGEE. The CDR3 sequence is 15 residues long. The CDR3 region is CASRETSGTYNEQFF. CDR3 in DNA: TGTGCCAGCAGAGAGACTAGCGGTACCTACAATGAGCAGTTCTTC.

This clonotype appeared many times. V and J are TRBV3-1 and TRBJ2-3; D unclear. From germline, CDR1 is LGHDT and CDR2 YNNKEL (reference sequence). The V end was cut by 4 bases, the J end by 4 bases, with 15 bases between. CDR3 length: 15 residues. The DNA of the CDR3 is TGTGCCAGCAGCCCCACTCACCTAGTCCCAGATACGCAGTATTTT. Its translation: CASSPTHLVPDTQYF.

This clonotype was detected ten times or more. The gene calls are TRBV20-1 and TRBJ2-3; no definite D call. Germline V gives CDR1 DFQATT, CDR2 SNEGSKA (reference sequence). V was trimmed by 1 base and J by 6 bases, leaving 5 bases between them. This CDR3 is 11 amino acids long. CDR3 coding DNA: TGCAGTGCTAGAGTTGCCGATACGCAGTATTTT. Amino acids: CSARVADTQYF.

This clonotype has ten or more counts. This chain uses TRBV10-3 with TRBJ2-5; 10 nucleotides match TRBD2. CDR1 and CDR2 (germline): ENHRY, SYGVKD. The CDR3 sequence is 15 residues long. After removal of 0 bases from V and 3 bases from J, the junction contained 1 base not matched to a gene. As DNA, the CDR3 is TGTGCCATCAGTGAGTCCCTAGCGGGGGAAGAGACCCAGTACTTC. Translation: CAISESLAGEETQYF.

This clonotype was recorded many times. The chain recombines TRBV10-2 with TRBJ2-1; D call uncertain. Germline lookup yields CDR1 WSHSY and CDR2 SAAADI. The CDR3 spans 14 residues. V was cut by 1 base and J by 8 bases, with 12 bases left in between. The CDR3: CASSEYDRRDEQFF. CDR3 DNA sequence: TGCGCCAGCAGTGAGTATGACCGTCGGGATGAGCAGTTCTTC.

In regard to this clonotype: Just one base apart from a much larger clone, this may be a read error. The V and J genes are TRBV7-8 and TRBJ2-1; 9 bases align to TRBD2. Germline values: CDR1 SGHVS, CDR2 FQNEAQ. Trimming at V came to 4 bases and at J to 10 bases, leaving 8 bases not matched to a gene. The CDR3 has 14 amino acids. The CDR3 region has the DNA TGTGCCAGCAGCTCGAGCGGGGGGTCCAGCGAGCAGTTCTTC. Translated: CASSSSGGSSEQFF.

This clonotype was observed a single time. Just one base apart from a much larger clone, this may be a read error. The chain combines TRBV15 with TRBJ2-1, with 10 bases aligning to TRBD2. The CDR3 covers 15 residues. From germline, CDR1 is LNHNV and CDR2 YYDKDF (reference sequence). The CDR3 nucleotides read TGTGCCACCAGCAGGATAGCGGGAGGTTACAATGAGCGGTTCTTC. This encodes CATSRIAGGYNERFF.

V gene TRBV5-1 combines with J gene TRBJ2-1; 7 bases match TRBD2. Germline loops: CDR1 SGHRS, CDR2 YFSETQ. This CDR3 is built from 19 residues. The junction had 20 bases not matched to a gene; V was cut back by 7 bases and J by 1 base. The CDR3 region is CASSSGRAGYGRSYNEQFF. The CDR3 nucleotides are TGCGCCAGCTCCAGCGGACGGGCAGGGTACGGGAGGTCCTACAATGAGCAGTTCTTC. Full variable domain (outside the CDR3, taken from reference TRBV5-1 and TRBJ2-1): KAGVTQTPRYLIKTRGQQVTLSCSPISGHRSVSWYQQTPGQGLQFLFEYFSETQRNKGNFPGRFSGRQFSNSRSEMNVSTLELGDSALYLCASSSGRAGYGRSYNEQFFGPGTRLTVL.

This clonotype was detected ten times or more. The chain carries TRBV28 and TRBJ1-6; D is ambiguous. CDR1 is MDHEN, CDR2 SYDVKM, per germline. V was trimmed by 5 bases and J by 4 bases, leaving 9 bases between them. The CDR3 runs to 14 residues. In DNA, the CDR3 is TGTGCCAGCAGTCGCGGGGTATATAATTCACCCCTCCACTTT. The encoded protein is CASSRGVYNSPLHF.

The table lists this clonotype with many counts. The rearrangement links TRBV29-1 to TRBJ2-1; D may correspond to TRBD1 or TRBD2 (5 bases each). V shed 3 bases and J shed 0 bases, with 9 bases lying between them. The CDR3 extends over 14 amino acids. Germline-derived CDR1 and CDR2 are SQVTM and ANQGSEA. CDR3: CSVEAGSSYNEQFF. The DNA for the CDR3 is TGCAGCGTTGAGGCAGGGAGCTCCTACAATGAGCAGTTCTTC.

This clonotype was detected many times. The chain carries TRBV5-1 and TRBJ2-7; D might be TRBD1 (5 bases). The CDR3 extends over 13 amino acids. The germline V and J ends were trimmed by 3 bases and 4 bases, with 11 bases remaining between them. Germline CDR1 is SGHRS and CDR2 is YFSETQ. CDR3 DNA sequence: TGCGCCAGCAGCTCCGACAGACAATACGAGCAGTACTTC. This codes for CASSSDRQYEQYF.

In this sample, this clonotype turned up many times. The chain joins TRBV5-1 to TRBJ2-2; TRBD1 matches 7 bases. V shed 3 bases, J shed 6 bases, and the junction held 5 bases outside the gene matches. The germline CDR1 and CDR2 sequences are SGHRS and YFSETQ. This CDR3 contains 14 residues. The CDR3 DNA follows: TGCGCCAGCAGCTCACTACAGGGGTCCGGGGAGCTGTTTTTT. This gives the protein CASSSLQGSGELFF.

Many counts were recorded for this clonotype. CDR3 nucleotide sequence: TGTGCCAGCAGTTCCCTGGGGACTAGCGGGAAAGAGACCCAGTACTTC. Residues: CASSSLGTSGKETQYF. The V and J genes are TRBV28 and TRBJ2-5; 13 bases agree with TRBD2. Losses at the gene ends were 4 bases for V and 3 bases for J; bases not matched to a gene: 5. This CDR3 contains 16 residues. Germline CDR1 is MDHEN and CDR2 is SYDVKM.

This clonotype was seen repeatedly, ten times or more. CDR3 DNA sequence: TGTGCCAGCCATGGACCTAGCGGGATTAGGAATGAGCAGTTCTTC. Its translation: CASHGPSGIRNEQFF. The chain is built from TRBV6-1 and TRBJ2-1; the match to TRBD2 covers 9 bases. V lost 8 bases to trimming and J lost 7 bases; unmatched junction nucleotides: 12. The CDR3 totals 15 residues. Germline V gene sequence: CDR1 MNHNS, CDR2 SASEGT.

V and J are TRBV12-3 or TRBV12-4 and TRBJ2-2; 11 positions match TRBD2. V trimming: 6 bases; J trimming: 6 bases; junction bases outside the gene matches: 6. This CDR3 has 15 amino acids. The DNA of the CDR3 is TGTGCCAGCAGGAGACTAGCGGGAAAGTCCGGGGAGCTGTTTTTT. It codes for CASRRLAGKSGELFF.

In its sample, this clonotype was seen many times. The chain carries TRBV4-3 and TRBJ1-4; 8 nucleotides agree with TRBD1. The junction had 9 bases not matched to a gene; V was cut back by 2 bases and J by 7 bases. Germline values: CDR1 LGHNA, CDR2 YSLEER. This CDR3 has 16 residues. As DNA, the CDR3 is TGCGCCAGCAGCCAACGAGGACAGGGAGTACCTGAAAAACTGTTTTTT. Translating it yields CASSQRGQGVPEKLFF.

The CDR3 DNA reads TGCGCCAGCAGTCACCTCGGACTAGCGAGGCACAATGAGCAGTTCTTC. Translating gives CASSHLGLARHNEQFF. The chain links TRBV23-1 to TRBJ2-1; 9 bases fit TRBD2. TRBV23-1 belongs to the ORF category, with a function that is uncertain. CDR3 length: 16 residues. Trimming removed 3 bases from V and 5 bases from J; junction bases left unmatched: 8.

This clonotype was detected once. Since a much larger clone is just one base distant, this may be a read error. The genes are TRBV27 and TRBJ2-7; possibly TRBD2 for D (6 bases). Germline V gene lookup returns CDR1 MNHEY and CDR2 SMNVEV (reference sequence). This CDR3 comprises 10 residues. This CDR3 is CTSGFNEQYF. The CDR3 nucleotides read TGTACCAGCGGGTTTAACGAGCAGTACTTC.

This clonotype was recorded at least ten times. The rearrangement links TRBV20-1 to TRBJ2-5; a weak D match, TRBD2 (6 bases). CDR3 length: 14 amino acids. Per the germline V gene, CDR1 is DFQATT and CDR2 is SNEGSKA (reference sequence). The V gene lost 2 bases and the J gene lost 1 base, with 11 bases spanning the gap. The CDR3 sequence is CSARTGGAQETQYF. In DNA, the CDR3 is TGCAGTGCTAGAACCGGCGGGGCCCAAGAGACCCAGTACTTC.

This clonotype was found many times. The chain is built from TRBV5-1 and TRBJ2-2; tentatively, D is TRBD1 (5 bases). Trimming took 9 bases from V and 6 from J, leaving 12 bases between them. The germline V gene has CDR1 SGHRS and CDR2 YFSETQ. This CDR3 is built from 12 residues. For the CDR3, the DNA is TGCGCCACCGGAAGGGGTTCCGGGGAGCTGTTTTTT. It specifies CATGRGSGELFF. The variable domain in full, completed from reference TRBV5-1 and TRBJ2-2, reads KAGVTQTPRYLIKTRGQQVTLSCSPISGHRSVSWYQQTPGQGLQFLFEYFSETQRNKGNFPGRFSGRQFSNSRSEMNVSTLELGDSALYLCATGRGSGELFFGEGSRLTVL.

This clonotype was observed at least ten times. The CDR3 here is CASSQDRGQRGYTF. The CDR3 region has the DNA TGCGCCAGCAGCCAAGACCGGGGCCAAAGGGGCTACACCTTC. The chain carries TRBV4-1 and TRBJ1-2; weak D call: TRBD1 (5 bases). CDR1 and CDR2 from the germline V gene are MGHRA and YSYEKL. This CDR3 region has 14 residues. V lost 0 bases and J lost 8, with 13 bases in between.

Many counts were recorded for this clonotype. The chain's CDR3 is CSARRALKETQYF. For the CDR3, the DNA is TGCAGTGCTAGACGGGCCCTAAAAGAGACCCAGTACTTC. This chain joins TRBV20-1 and TRBJ2-5; D unclear. In germline, CDR1 is DFQATT, CDR2 SNEGSKA (reference sequence). CDR3 size: 13 residues. Trimming stripped 2 bases from V and 3 bases from J, with 10 bases between.